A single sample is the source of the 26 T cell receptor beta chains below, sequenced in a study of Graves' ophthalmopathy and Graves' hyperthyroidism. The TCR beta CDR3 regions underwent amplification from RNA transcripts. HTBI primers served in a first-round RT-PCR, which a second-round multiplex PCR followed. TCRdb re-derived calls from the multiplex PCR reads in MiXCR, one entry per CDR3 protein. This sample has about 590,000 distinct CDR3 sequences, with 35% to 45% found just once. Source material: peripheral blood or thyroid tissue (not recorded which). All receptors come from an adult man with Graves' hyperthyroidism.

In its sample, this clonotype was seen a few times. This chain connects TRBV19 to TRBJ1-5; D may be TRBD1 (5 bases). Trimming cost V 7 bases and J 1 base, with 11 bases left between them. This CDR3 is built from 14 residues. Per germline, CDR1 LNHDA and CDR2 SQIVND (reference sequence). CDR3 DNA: TGTGCCAGTACACCGGGACCAAGCAATCAGCCCCAGCATTTT. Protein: CASTPGPSNQPQHF.

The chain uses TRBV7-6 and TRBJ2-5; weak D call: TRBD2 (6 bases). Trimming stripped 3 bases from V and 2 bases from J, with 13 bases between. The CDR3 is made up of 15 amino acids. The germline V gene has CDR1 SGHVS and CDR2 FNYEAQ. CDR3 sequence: CASSFPTGEQETQYF. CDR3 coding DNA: TGTGCCAGCAGCTTCCCAACGGGGGAGCAAGAGACCCAGTACTTC.

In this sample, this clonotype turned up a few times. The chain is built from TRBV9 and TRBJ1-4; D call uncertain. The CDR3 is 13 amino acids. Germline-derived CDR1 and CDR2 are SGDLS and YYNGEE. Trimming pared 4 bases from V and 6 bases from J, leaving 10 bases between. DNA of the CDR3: TGTGCCAGCAGCCCTCGGACTGATGAAAAACTGTTTTTT. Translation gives CASSPRTDEKLFF.

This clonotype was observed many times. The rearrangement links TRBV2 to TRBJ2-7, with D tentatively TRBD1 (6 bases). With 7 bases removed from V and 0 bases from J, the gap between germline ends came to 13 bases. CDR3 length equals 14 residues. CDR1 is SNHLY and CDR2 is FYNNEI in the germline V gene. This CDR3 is CASNRVRSSYEQYF. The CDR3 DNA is TGTGCCAGCAACAGGGTTAGGAGCTCCTACGAGCAGTACTTC. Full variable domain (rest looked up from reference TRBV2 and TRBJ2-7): EPEVTQTPSHQVTQMGQEVILRCVPISNHLYFYWYRQILGQKVEFLVSFYNNEISEKSEIFDDQFSVERPDGSNFTLKIRSTKLEDSAMYFCASNRVRSSYEQYFGPGTRLTVT.

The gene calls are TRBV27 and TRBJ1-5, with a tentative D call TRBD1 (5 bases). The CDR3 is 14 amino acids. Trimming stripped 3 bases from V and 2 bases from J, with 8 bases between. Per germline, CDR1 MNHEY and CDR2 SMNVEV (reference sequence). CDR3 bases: TGTGCCAGCAGTTTTAGCAGGGGCAATCAGCCCCAGCATTTT. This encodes CASSFSRGNQPQHF.

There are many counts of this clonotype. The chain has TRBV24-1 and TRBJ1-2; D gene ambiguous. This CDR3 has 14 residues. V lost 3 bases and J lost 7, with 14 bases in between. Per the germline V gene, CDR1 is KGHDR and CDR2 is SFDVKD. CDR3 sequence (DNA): TGTGCCACCAGTGATCGCTGGGAGGTCGGTGGCTACACCTTC. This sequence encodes CATSDRWEVGGYTF.

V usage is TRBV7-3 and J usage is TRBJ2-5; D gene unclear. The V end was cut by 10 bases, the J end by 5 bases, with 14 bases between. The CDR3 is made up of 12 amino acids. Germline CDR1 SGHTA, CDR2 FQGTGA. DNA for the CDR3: TGTGCCACTAAGGAAAGGGCTGAGACCCAGTACTTC. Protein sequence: CATKERAETQYF.

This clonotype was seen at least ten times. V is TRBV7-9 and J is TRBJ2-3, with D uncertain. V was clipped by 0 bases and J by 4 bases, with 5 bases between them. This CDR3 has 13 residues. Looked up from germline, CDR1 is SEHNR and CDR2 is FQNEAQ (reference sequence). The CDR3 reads CASSLALADTQYF. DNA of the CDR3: TGTGCCAGCAGCTTAGCGCTAGCAGATACGCAGTATTTT.

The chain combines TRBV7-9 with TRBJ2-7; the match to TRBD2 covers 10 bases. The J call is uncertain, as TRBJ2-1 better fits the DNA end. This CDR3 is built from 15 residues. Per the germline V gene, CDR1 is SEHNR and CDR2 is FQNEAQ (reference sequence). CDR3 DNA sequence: TGTGCCAGCAGCTCACAGGGACTAGCGAACAATGAGCAGTTCTTC. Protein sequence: CASSSQGLANNEQFF.

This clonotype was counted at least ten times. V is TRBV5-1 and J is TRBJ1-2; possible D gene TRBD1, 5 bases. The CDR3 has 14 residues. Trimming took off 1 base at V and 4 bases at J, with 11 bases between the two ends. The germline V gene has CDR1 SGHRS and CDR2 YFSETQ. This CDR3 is CASSLLGTFYGYTF. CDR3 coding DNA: TGCGCCAGCAGCTTGCTTGGGACCTTCTATGGCTACACCTTC.

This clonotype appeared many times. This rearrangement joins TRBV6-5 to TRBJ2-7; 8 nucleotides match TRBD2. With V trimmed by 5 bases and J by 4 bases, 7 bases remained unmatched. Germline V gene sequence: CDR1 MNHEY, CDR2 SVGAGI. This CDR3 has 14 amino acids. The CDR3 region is CASSPGGEGYEQYF. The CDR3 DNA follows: TGTGCCAGCAGTCCGGGAGGGGAGGGATACGAGCAGTACTTC.

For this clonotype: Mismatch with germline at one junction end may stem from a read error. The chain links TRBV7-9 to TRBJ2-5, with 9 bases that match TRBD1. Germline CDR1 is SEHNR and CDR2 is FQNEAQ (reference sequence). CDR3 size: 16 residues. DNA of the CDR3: TGTGCTAGCAGCACCCGGACAGGGGCCCCTCTTGAGACCCAGTACTTC. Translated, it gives CASSTRTGAPLETQYF.

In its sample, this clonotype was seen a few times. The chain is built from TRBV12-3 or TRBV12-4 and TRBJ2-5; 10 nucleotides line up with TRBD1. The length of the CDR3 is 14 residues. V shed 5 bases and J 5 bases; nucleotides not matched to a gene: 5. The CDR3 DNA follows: TGTGCCAGCAGTATAGACAGGGGGCAGGAGACCCAGTACTTC. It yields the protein CASSIDRGQETQYF.

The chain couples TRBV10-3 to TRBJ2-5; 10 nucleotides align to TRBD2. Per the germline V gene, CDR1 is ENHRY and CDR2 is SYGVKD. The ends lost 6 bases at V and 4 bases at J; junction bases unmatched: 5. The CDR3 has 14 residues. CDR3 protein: CAIRELAGPETQYF. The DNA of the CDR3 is TGTGCCATCAGGGAACTAGCGGGGCCAGAGACCCAGTACTTC.

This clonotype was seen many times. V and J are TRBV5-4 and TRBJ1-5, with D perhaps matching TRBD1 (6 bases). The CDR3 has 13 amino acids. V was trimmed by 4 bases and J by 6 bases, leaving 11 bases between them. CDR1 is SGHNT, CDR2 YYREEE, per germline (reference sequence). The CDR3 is CASSPGGAQPQHF. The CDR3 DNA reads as TGTGCCAGCAGCCCCGGGGGGGCTCAGCCCCAGCATTTT.

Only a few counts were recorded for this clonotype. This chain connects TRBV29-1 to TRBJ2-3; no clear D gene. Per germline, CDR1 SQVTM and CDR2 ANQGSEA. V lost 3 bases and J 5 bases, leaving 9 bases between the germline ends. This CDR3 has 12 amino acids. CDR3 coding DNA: TGCAGCGTTGATGTAGATTTAGATACGCAGTATTTT. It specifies CSVDVDLDTQYF.

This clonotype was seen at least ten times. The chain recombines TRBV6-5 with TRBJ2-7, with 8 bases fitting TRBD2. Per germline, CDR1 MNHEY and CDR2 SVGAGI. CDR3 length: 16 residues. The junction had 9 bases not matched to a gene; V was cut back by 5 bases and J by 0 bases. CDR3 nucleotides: TGTGCCAGCAGTGTCCGGGGGGGCGCTATCTCCTACGAGCAGTACTTC. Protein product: CASSVRGGAISYEQYF.

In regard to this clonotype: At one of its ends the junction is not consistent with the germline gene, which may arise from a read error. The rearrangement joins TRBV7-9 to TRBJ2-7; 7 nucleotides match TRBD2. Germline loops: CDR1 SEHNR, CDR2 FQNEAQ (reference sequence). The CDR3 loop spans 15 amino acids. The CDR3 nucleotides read TGTGCCAGCAGCTTAGAGAACGGGGGGATCTACGGGCAGTACTTC. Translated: CASSLENGGIYGQYF.

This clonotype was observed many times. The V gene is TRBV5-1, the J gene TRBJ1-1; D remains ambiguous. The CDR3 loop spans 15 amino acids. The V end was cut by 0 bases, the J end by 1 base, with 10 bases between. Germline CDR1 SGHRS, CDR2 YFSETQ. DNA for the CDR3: TGCGCCAGCAGCTTGGGGTCTGGTCGGAACACTGAAGCTTTCTTT. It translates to CASSLGSGRNTEAFF. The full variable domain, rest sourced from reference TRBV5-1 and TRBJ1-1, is KAGVTQTPRYLIKTRGQQVTLSCSPISGHRSVSWYQQTPGQGLQFLFEYFSETQRNKGNFPGRFSGRQFSNSRSEMNVSTLELGDSALYLCASSLGSGRNTEAFFGQGTRLTVV.

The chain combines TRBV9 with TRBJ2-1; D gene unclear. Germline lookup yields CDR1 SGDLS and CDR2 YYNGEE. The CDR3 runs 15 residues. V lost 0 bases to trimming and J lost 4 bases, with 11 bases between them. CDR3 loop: CASSVGQALYNEQFF. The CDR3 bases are TGTGCCAGCAGCGTAGGGCAGGCCTTATACAATGAGCAGTTCTTC.

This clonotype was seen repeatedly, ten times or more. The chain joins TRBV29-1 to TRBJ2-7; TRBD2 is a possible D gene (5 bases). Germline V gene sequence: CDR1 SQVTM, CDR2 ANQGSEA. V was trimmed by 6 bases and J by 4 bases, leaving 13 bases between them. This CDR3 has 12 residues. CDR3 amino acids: CSVKQAEYEQYF. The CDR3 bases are TGCAGCGTCAAACAAGCGGAGTACGAGCAGTACTTC.

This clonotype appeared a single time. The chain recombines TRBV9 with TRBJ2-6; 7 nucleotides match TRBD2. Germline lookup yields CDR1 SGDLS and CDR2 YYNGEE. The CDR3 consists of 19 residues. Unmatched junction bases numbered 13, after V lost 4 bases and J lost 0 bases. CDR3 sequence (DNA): TGTGCCAGCAGCCAAGATCTCCCGGGGGGATACTCTGGGGCCAACGTCCTGACTTTC. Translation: CASSQDLPGGYSGANVLTF.

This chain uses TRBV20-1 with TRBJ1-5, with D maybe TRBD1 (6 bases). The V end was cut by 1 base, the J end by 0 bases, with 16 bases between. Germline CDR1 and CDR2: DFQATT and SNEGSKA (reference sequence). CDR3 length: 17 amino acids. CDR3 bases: TGCAGTGCTAGAGCCCCTCACAGGGCTTATAGCAATCAGCCCCAGCATTTT. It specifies CSARAPHRAYSNQPQHF.

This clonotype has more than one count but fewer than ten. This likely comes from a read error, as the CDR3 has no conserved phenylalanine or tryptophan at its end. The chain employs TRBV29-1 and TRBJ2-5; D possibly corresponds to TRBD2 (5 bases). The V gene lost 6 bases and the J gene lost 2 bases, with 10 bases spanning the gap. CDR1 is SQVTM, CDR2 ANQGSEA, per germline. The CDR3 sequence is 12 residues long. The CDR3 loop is CSVGLSQETQYL. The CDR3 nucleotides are TGCAGCGTCGGACTTTCTCAAGAGACCCAGTACCTC.

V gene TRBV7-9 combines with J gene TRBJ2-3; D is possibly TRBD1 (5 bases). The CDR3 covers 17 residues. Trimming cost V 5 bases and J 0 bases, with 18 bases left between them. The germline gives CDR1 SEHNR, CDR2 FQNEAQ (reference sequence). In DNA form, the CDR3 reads TGTGCCAGCAGCAACCTAGTAGGGGTCACTAGCACAGATACGCAGTATTTT. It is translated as CASSNLVGVTSTDTQYF.

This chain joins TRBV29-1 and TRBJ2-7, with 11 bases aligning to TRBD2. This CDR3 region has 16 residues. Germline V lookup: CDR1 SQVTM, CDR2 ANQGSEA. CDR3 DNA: TGCAGGCGAATTGGACTAGCGGGTTCCCTTGGCGGTGAGCAGTACTTC. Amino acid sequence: CRRIGLAGSLGGEQYF.